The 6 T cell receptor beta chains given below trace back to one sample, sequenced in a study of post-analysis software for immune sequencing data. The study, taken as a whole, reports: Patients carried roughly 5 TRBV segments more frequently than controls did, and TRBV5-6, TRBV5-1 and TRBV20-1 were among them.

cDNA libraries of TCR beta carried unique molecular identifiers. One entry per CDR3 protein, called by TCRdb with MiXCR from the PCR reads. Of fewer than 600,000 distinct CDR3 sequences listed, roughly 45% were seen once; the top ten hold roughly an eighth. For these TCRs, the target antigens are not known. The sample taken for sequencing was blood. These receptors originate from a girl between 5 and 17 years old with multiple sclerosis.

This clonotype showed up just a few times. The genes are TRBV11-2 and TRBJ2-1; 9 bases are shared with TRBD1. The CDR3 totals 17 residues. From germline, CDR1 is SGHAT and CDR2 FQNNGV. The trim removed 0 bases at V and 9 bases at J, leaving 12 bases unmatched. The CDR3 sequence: CASSLDGYGTGSFEQFF. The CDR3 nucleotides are TGTGCCAGCAGCTTAGATGGTTACGGGACAGGGTCTTTTGAGCAGTTCTTC.

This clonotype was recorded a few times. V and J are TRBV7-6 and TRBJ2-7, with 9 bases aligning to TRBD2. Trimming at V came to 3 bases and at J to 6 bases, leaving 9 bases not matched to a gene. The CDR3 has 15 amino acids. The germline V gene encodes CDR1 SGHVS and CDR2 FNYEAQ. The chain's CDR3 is CASSLASGAGGEQYF. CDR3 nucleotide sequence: TGTGCCAGCAGCTTGGCCTCGGGAGCGGGAGGCGAGCAGTACTTC.

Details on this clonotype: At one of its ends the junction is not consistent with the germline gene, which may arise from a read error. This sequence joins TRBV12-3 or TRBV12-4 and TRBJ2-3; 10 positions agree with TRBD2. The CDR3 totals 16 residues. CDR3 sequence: CATGASGGERTDAQYF. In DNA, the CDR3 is TGTGCCACGGGGGCTAGCGGGGGCGAACGCACAGATGCGCAGTATTTT.

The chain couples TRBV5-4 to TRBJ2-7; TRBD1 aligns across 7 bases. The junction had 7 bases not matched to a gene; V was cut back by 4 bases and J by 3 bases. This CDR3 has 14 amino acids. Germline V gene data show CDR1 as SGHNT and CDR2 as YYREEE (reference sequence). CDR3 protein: CASSTGVPGYEQYF. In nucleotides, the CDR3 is TGTGCCAGCAGCACAGGGGTTCCGGGCTACGAGCAGTACTTC.

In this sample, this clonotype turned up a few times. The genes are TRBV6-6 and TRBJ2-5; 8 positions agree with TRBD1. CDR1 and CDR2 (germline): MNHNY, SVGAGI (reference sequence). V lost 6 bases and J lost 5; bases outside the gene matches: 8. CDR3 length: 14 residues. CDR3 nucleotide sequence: TGTGCCAGCAGCCCTACAGGGGGGTCGGAGACCCAGTACTTC. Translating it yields CASSPTGGSETQYF.

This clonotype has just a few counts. CDR3 protein: CASSPVAGNQETQYF. The DNA of the CDR3 is TGTGCCAGCTCGCCTGTAGCGGGGAACCAAGAGACCCAGTACTTC. The gene calls are TRBV18 and TRBJ2-5; 8 positions match TRBD2. Germline CDR1 and CDR2: KGHSH and LQKENI. The CDR3 is made up of 15 amino acids. Trimming cost V 6 bases and J 0 bases; bases outside gene matches: 6.